The source of this TCR beta chain is a study of OX40 agonist ivuxolimab in advanced cancers. Study at large: Treatment of patients was with ivuxolimab, an agonistic anti-OX40 (CD134) antibody.

The germline V gene has CDR1 KGHSH and CDR2 LQKENI. This CDR3 comprises 12 residues. Trimming removed 4 bases from V and 3 bases from J, with 6 bases in between. Profiled with immunoSEQ multiplex PCR; TCRdb holds only in-frame clones, not every one. Of 40,000 to 45,000 clones listed, approximately 83% were seen once; the top ten hold approximately 0.37%. This sequence was found in an adult with an advanced solid tumor such as melanoma, head and neck, liver or kidney cancer. The material was CD4+ or CD8+ T cells sorted from blood, obtained in a trial of the OX40 agonist ivuxolimab. The rearrangement links TRBV18 to TRBJ1-2, with D unclear. CDR3 region: CASSLADYGYTF. The CDR3 DNA is TGTGCCAGCTCACTTGCGGACTATGGCTACACCTTC.